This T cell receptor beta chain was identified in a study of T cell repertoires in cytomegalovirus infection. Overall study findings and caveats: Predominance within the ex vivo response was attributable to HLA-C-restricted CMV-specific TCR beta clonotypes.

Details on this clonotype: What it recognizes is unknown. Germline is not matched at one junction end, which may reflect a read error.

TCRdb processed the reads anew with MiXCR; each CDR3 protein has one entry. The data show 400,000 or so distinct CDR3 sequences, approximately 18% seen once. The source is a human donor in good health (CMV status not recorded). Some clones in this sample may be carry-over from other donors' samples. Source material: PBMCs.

The CDR3 spells CASSLVETQHF. Here the CDR3 DNA reads TGTGCCAGCAGTTTGGTAGAGACCCAGCACTTC. The chain recombines TRBV12-3 or TRBV12-4 with TRBJ2-5; D remains unclear. CDR3 length: 11 residues.